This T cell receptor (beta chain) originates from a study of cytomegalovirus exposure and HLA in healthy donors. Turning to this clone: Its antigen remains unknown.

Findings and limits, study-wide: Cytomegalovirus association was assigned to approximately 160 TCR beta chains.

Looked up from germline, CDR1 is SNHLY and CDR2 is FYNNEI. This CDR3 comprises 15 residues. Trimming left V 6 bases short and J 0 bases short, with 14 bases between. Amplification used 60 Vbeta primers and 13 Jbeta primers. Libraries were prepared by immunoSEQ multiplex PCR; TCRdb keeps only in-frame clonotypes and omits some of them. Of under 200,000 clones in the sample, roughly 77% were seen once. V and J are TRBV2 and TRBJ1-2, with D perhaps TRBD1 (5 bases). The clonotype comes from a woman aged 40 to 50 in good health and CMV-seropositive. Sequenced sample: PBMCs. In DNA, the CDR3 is TGTGCCAGCAGCCCTGGGGCCGTTGCTAACTATGGCTACACCTTC. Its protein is CASSPGAVANYGYTF.